Below are 32 T cell receptor beta chains sequenced from a single sample in a study of cytomegalovirus exposure and HLA in healthy donors. This PCR relied on a set of 60 Vbeta primers and 13 Jbeta primers. Method: immunoSEQ multiplex PCR; TCRdb's copy keeps in-frame clones and lacks some. The sample comprises 100,000 to 150,000 clones, just under 75% of which are singletons, and 6.6% rests with the top ten. The sample comprised PBMCs. These receptor sequences come from a man aged 40-50 years in good health and CMV-seropositive.

This chain connects TRBV6-5 to TRBJ2-7, with 7 bases matching TRBD1. With V trimmed by 2 bases and J by 4 bases, 8 bases remained unmatched. The CDR3 has 15 amino acids. The V gene's germline CDR1 is MNHEY and CDR2 SVGAGI. Here the CDR3 reads CASSYMRQGPYEQYF. Written as DNA, the CDR3 is TGTGCCAGCAGTTACATGCGACAGGGCCCTTACGAGCAGTACTTC.

The chain uses TRBV7-2 and TRBJ2-7, with TRBD1 matching 11 bases. Germline trimming cut 5 bases from V and 6 bases from J; bases unmatched to any gene: 6. Germline CDR1 and CDR2: SGHTA and FQGNSA. This CDR3 is built from 14 residues. The CDR3 bases are TGTGCCAGCAGCCTGGACAGGGGGCGAGGCGAGCAGTACTTC. Amino acid sequence: CASSLDRGRGEQYF.

This sequence joins TRBV27 and TRBJ1-4; D not resolved. CDR1 is MNHEY, CDR2 SMNVEV, per germline (reference sequence). Trimming took 8 bases from V and 2 from J, leaving 12 bases between them. This CDR3 is 14 amino acids long. CDR3 protein: CASGFRGTNEKLFF. DNA of the CDR3: TGTGCCAGCGGGTTTCGGGGTACTAATGAAAAACTGTTTTTT.

The rearrangement uses TRBV2 and TRBJ1-2; 7 nucleotides align to TRBD1. Germline V gene lookup returns CDR1 SNHLY and CDR2 FYNNEI. The junction had 9 bases not matched to a gene; V was cut back by 4 bases and J by 4 bases. The CDR3 spans 15 residues. The CDR3 reads CASSGGTDLPYGYTF. DNA of the CDR3: TGTGCCAGCAGTGGAGGGACAGATCTTCCCTATGGCTACACCTTC.

The V gene is TRBV30, the J gene TRBJ2-3, with 9 nucleotides matching TRBD2. This CDR3 spans 14 amino acids. V lost 0 bases, J lost 5 bases, and 3 bases stayed unmatched. Germline CDR1 is GTSNPN and CDR2 is SVGIG (reference sequence). CDR3 sequence (DNA): TGTGCCTGGAGTGTGCGGGGGGGCCAAGATACGCAGTATTTT. This gives the protein CAWSVRGGQDTQYF. The full variable domain, its missing parts supplied by reference TRBV30 and TRBJ2-3, is SQTIHQWPATLVQPVGSPLSLECTVEGTSNPNLYWYRQAAGRGLQLLFYSVGIGQISSEVPQNLSASRPQDRQFILSSKKLLLSDSGFYLCAWSVRGGQDTQYFGPGTRLTVL.

This chain links TRBV28 with TRBJ2-7; possible D gene TRBD2, 5 bases. The germline V gene has CDR1 MDHEN and CDR2 SYDVKM. The CDR3 is made up of 14 amino acids. The ends were cut back, 8 bases at V and 0 bases at J, with 14 bases in the middle. CDR3 sequence reads: CASAGLTSSYEQYF. DNA for the CDR3: TGTGCCAGCGCTGGACTGACGAGCTCCTACGAGCAGTACTTC.

The chain combines TRBV28 with TRBJ2-6; 8 bases agree with TRBD1. The CDR3 is made up of 17 amino acids. The ends lost 6 bases at V and 0 bases at J; junction bases unmatched: 7. CDR1 and CDR2 (germline): MDHEN, SYDVKM. The CDR3 here is CASRKDRAYSGANVLTF. The CDR3 nucleotides read TGTGCCAGCAGAAAGGACAGGGCATACTCTGGGGCCAACGTCCTGACTTTC.

Concerning this clone: An end of the junction differs from the germline gene, which may be a read error. The rearrangement links TRBV7-7 to TRBJ2-2; the D is unclear. This CDR3 has 14 residues. The germline V gene encodes CDR1 SSHAT and CDR2 FNYEAQ (reference sequence). CDR3 in amino acids: CASSLRLDTGELFF. The CDR3 DNA follows: TGTGCTAGCAGCTTACGACTCGACACCGGGGAGCTGTTTTTT.

CDR3 loop: CASSVGQVSSYEQYF. DNA of the CDR3: TGTGCCAGCAGCGTGGGACAGGTGAGCTCCTACGAGCAGTACTTC. This rearrangement joins TRBV5-4 to TRBJ2-5; 8 positions match TRBD1. The assigned J gene may be wrong: the sequence end matches TRBJ2-7 better. From germline, CDR1 is SGHNT and CDR2 YYREEE (reference sequence). This CDR3 comprises 15 residues.

The rearrangement links TRBV27 to TRBJ1-3; 9 nucleotides align to TRBD1. Germline V gene lookup returns CDR1 MNHEY and CDR2 SMNVEV (reference sequence). The CDR3 covers 16 residues. The V segment lost 5 bases and the J segment 0 bases; nucleotides outside the gene matches: 5. The chain's CDR3 is CASSPRTGVSGNTIYF. The CDR3, as DNA: TGTGCCAGCAGTCCTCGGACAGGGGTCTCTGGAAACACCATATATTTT.

The chain joins TRBV19 to TRBJ1-1; TRBD1 matches 10 bases. Germline lookup yields CDR1 LNHDA and CDR2 SQIVND (reference sequence). Germline trimming cut 5 bases from V and 5 bases from J; bases unmatched to any gene: 8. CDR3 length: 15 amino acids. The CDR3 bases are TGTGCCAGTAGTTCGACCGGGACAGGGGTGACTGAAGCTTTCTTT. This codes for CASSSTGTGVTEAFF. The whole variable domain, remainder taken from reference TRBV19 and TRBJ1-1, is DGGITQSPKYLFRKEGQNVTLSCEQNLNHDAMYWYRQDPGQGLRLIYYSQIVNDFQKGDIAEGYSVSREKKESFPLTVTSAQKNPTAFYLCASSSTGTGVTEAFFGQGTRLTVV.

The CDR3 sequence: CASSQGNQPQHF. As DNA, the CDR3 is TGTGCCAGCAGTCAGGGCAATCAGCCCCAGCATTTT. The V and J genes are TRBV6-1 and TRBJ1-5; D ambiguous. The CDR3 has 12 amino acids. Germline CDR1 reads MNHNS; CDR2 reads SASEGT. V was cut by 5 bases and J by 2 bases, with 4 bases left in between.

The chain employs TRBV28 and TRBJ2-2; possibly TRBD2 for D (5 bases). The CDR3 covers 14 residues. The ends were cut back, 3 bases at V and 8 bases at J, with 13 bases in the middle. CDR1 and CDR2 (germline): MDHEN, SYDVKM. The CDR3 DNA follows: TGTGCCAGCAGTTTCCGGCGGGTAGGGGGGGAGCTGTTTTTT. Protein: CASSFRRVGGELFF.

The rearrangement joins TRBV5-1 to TRBJ2-2, with no clear D. The V end was cut by 4 bases, the J end by 7 bases, with 11 bases between. The CDR3 has 13 residues. Germline CDR1 is SGHRS and CDR2 is YFSETQ. CDR3 nucleotides: TGCGCCAGCAGCCCTACAGATTTCGGGGAGCTGTTTTTT. Translated: CASSPTDFGELFF.

This chain links TRBV9 with TRBJ2-5, with TRBD1 matching 7 bases. This CDR3 is built from 16 residues. The junction had 10 bases not matched to a gene; V was cut back by 4 bases and J by 1 base. Germline V gives CDR1 SGDLS, CDR2 YYNGEE. CDR3 DNA: TGTGCCAGCAGCTTCCGATCGACAGGGCTCCAAGAGACCCAGTACTTC. It codes for CASSFRSTGLQETQYF.

The chain employs TRBV5-1 and TRBJ2-7; 7 bases line up with TRBD1. The junction had 13 bases not matched to a gene; V was cut back by 7 bases and J by 6 bases. Germline CDR1 and CDR2: SGHRS and YFSETQ. CDR3 size: 14 residues. For the CDR3, the DNA is TGCGCCAGCGGGGAAGGGGGCGCCCGTGGCGAGCAGTACTTC. It is translated as CASGEGGARGEQYF.

This clone occurred a few times. The chain joins TRBV7-9 to TRBJ2-7, with D uncertain. There are 12 residues in the CDR3. V lost 4 bases to trimming and J lost 3 bases, with 7 bases between them. Germline CDR1 and CDR2: SEHNR and FQNEAQ (reference sequence). Here the CDR3 reads CASSSESYEQYF. The CDR3 nucleotides read TGTGCCAGCAGCTCCGAGAGCTACGAGCAGTACTTC.

The J gene is TRBJ1-1, the V gene TRBV6-1; 7 bases align to TRBD1. Germline V gene lookup returns CDR1 MNHNS and CDR2 SASEGT. Germline trimming cut 3 bases from V and 5 bases from J; bases unmatched to any gene: 12. CDR3 length: 16 residues. CDR3 region: CASSDGRGRWETEAFF. CDR3 sequence (DNA): TGTGCCAGCAGTGACGGGAGGGGGCGATGGGAAACTGAAGCTTTCTTT.

The rearrangement uses TRBV5-6 and TRBJ2-2; 11 positions match TRBD2. Germline CDR1 reads SGHDT; CDR2 reads YYEEEE. With V trimmed by 5 bases and J by 6 bases, 9 bases remained unmatched. This CDR3 comprises 16 residues. The CDR3 here is CASRPGTSGFAGELFF. In DNA form, the CDR3 reads TGTGCCAGCAGGCCCGGGACTAGCGGATTCGCCGGGGAGCTGTTTTTT.

This chain connects TRBV28 to TRBJ1-2; no reliable D call. Trimming stripped 5 bases from V and 6 bases from J, with 16 bases between. The length of the CDR3 is 14 residues. Germline CDR1 MDHEN, CDR2 SYDVKM. The DNA of the CDR3 is TGTGCCAGCAGTCTCGGGATTTCCGGAGATGGCTACACCTTC. Its translation is CASSLGISGDGYTF.

This clone came up once. The chain joins TRBV5-5 to TRBJ1-1, with 7 bases fitting TRBD1. There are 15 residues in the CDR3. With V trimmed by 4 bases and J by 0 bases, 6 bases remained unmatched. Germline lookup yields CDR1 SGHKS and CDR2 YYEKEE (reference sequence). The CDR3 here is CASSPTGIMNTEAFF. CDR3 coding DNA: TGTGCCAGCAGCCCGACAGGGATCATGAACACTGAAGCTTTCTTT. Full variable domain (remainder filled in from reference TRBV5-5 and TRBJ1-1): DAGVTQSPTHLIKTRGQQVTLRCSPISGHKSVSWYQQVLGQGPQFIFQYYEKEERGRGNFPDRFSARQFPNYSSELNVNALLLGDSALYLCASSPTGIMNTEAFFGQGTRLTVV.

The chain recombines TRBV4-1 with TRBJ1-4; TRBD1 matches 7 bases. V lost 0 bases to trimming and J lost 8 bases; unmatched junction nucleotides: 12. The CDR3 sequence is 17 residues long. Germline lookup yields CDR1 MGHRA and CDR2 YSYEKL. CDR3 region: CASSQEAPTGRSEKLFF. The CDR3 DNA is TGCGCCAGCAGCCAAGAGGCCCCGACAGGGCGTTCCGAAAAACTGTTTTTT.

V is TRBV7-8 and J is TRBJ2-5; 8 bases fit TRBD2. J gave up 8 bases and V 5 bases, and 13 bases lay outside the gene matches. CDR1 SGHVS and CDR2 FQNEAQ come from the germline V gene. This CDR3 spans 15 amino acids. In DNA, the CDR3 is TGTGCCAGCAGCACGGCCGGGGGGGCCGGGGAAACCCAGTACTTC. Translation gives CASSTAGGAGETQYF.

The chain joins TRBV7-9 to TRBJ2-5; TRBD1 aligns across 7 bases. The germline V gene has CDR1 SEHNR and CDR2 FQNEAQ (reference sequence). The CDR3 is 14 residues long. The V and J ends lost 3 bases and 2 bases, in that order; junction bases with no gene match: 3. For the CDR3, the DNA is TGTGCCAGCAGCTTTGGACAGGAACAAGAGACCCAGTACTTC. Protein sequence: CASSFGQEQETQYF.

The chain combines TRBV27 with TRBJ2-5; 9 nucleotides align to TRBD1. The J call may be in error: the DNA end matches TRBJ2-7 better. The CDR3 contains 14 residues. CDR1 is MNHEY and CDR2 is SMNVEV in the germline V gene (reference sequence). The CDR3 loop is CASSSTGGRYEQYF. The CDR3 region has the DNA TGTGCCAGCAGTTCAACAGGGGGCAGGTACGAGCAGTACTTC.

The chain links TRBV2 to TRBJ1-1, with TRBD1 identical over 9 bases. There are 13 residues in the CDR3. Germline values: CDR1 SNHLY, CDR2 FYNNEI. V gave up 5 bases and J gave up 7 bases; unmatched junction bases: 5. The CDR3 DNA is TGTGCCAGCAGTTGGGACAGGGCAGTTGAAGCTTTCTTT. It specifies CASSWDRAVEAFF.

CDR3 amino acids: CASSTSRQGRLGTEAFF. CDR3 sequence (DNA): TGTGCCAGTAGTACCTCACGACAGGGAAGGTTGGGCACTGAAGCTTTCTTT. J is TRBJ1-1 and V is TRBV19; 7 bases fit TRBD1. Germline values: CDR1 LNHDA, CDR2 SQIVND (reference sequence). The CDR3 length is 17 residues. J gave up 4 bases and V 4 bases, and 15 bases lay outside the gene matches.

V is TRBV27 and J is TRBJ1-5; D remains ambiguous. Germline-derived CDR1 and CDR2 are MNHEY and SMNVEV (reference sequence). This CDR3 region has 13 residues. Trimming took 4 bases from V and 7 from J, leaving 11 bases between them. CDR3 region: CASSSPGVQPQHF. In nucleotides, the CDR3 is TGTGCCAGCAGTTCCCCCGGGGTCCAGCCCCAGCATTTT.

V and J are TRBV13 and TRBJ1-5, with 10 nucleotides matching TRBD1. The V segment lost 5 bases and the J segment 2 bases; nucleotides outside the gene matches: 3. CDR3 size: 15 residues. The V gene's germline CDR1 is PRHDT and CDR2 FYEKMQ (reference sequence). As DNA, the CDR3 is TGTGCCAGCAGCCCCGGGACAGGGGGCAATCAGCCCCAGCATTTT. Translating gives CASSPGTGGNQPQHF.

The chain has TRBV7-8 and TRBJ1-5, with D unresolved. The CDR3 runs to 13 residues. The V and J ends lost 3 bases and 5 bases respectively, with 8 bases between them. CDR1 and CDR2 (germline): SGHVS, FQNEAQ. CDR3 DNA sequence: TGTGCCAGCAGCTTTACGAGGGATCAGCCCCAGCATTTT. Translation: CASSFTRDQPQHF.

The chain recombines TRBV27 with TRBJ1-2; D remains unclear. This CDR3 is built from 14 residues. The ends were cut back, 2 bases at V and 4 bases at J, with 11 bases in the middle. Per germline, CDR1 MNHEY and CDR2 SMNVEV (reference sequence). CDR3 sequence (DNA): TGTGCCAGCAGTTTAAGTCTCCGGAGCTATGGCTACACCTTC. It is translated as CASSLSLRSYGYTF.

This chain joins TRBV28 and TRBJ2-3; 11 nucleotides line up with TRBD2. Germline assignment: CDR1 MDHEN and CDR2 SYDVKM. This CDR3 contains 18 residues. J gave up 3 bases and V 2 bases, and 10 bases lay outside the gene matches. The CDR3 here is CASSLLGGSGRGTDTQYF. As DNA, the CDR3 is TGTGCCAGCAGTTTACTCGGCGGTAGCGGGAGGGGTACAGATACGCAGTATTTT.